The 22 T cell receptor beta chains listed next were all sequenced from one sample in a study of blood T cells in healthy people across ages. Primers used in a second PCR of about 7 to 12 cycles were a sample-barcoded 5' primer and a J-beta primer mix. TCRdb fed the 5' RACE reads into MiXCR, producing one record per CDR3 protein. The sample lists 1.5 million to 2 million distinct CDR3 sequences, 35% to 50% occurring once. Input material: blood. Receptor source: a human donor in good health.

This clonotype was picked up a small number of times. The chain couples TRBV28 to TRBJ1-1, with D unresolved. This CDR3 spans 14 amino acids. Looked up from germline, CDR1 is MDHEN and CDR2 is SYDVKM. V was shortened by 6 bases and J by 6 bases, with 17 bases between the two germline ends. The CDR3 region is CASRIGTRSSEAFF. The CDR3, as DNA: TGTGCCAGCAGAATAGGAACCCGGAGTTCTGAAGCTTTCTTT.

The chain couples TRBV6-2 or TRBV6-3 to TRBJ2-1, with 13 bases lining up with TRBD2. The CDR3 contains 16 residues. The V gene's germline CDR1 is MNHEY and CDR2 SVGEGT. The V and J ends lost 2 bases and 10 bases, in that order; junction bases with no gene match: 8. The CDR3 DNA reads TGTGCCAGCAGTTACGAGGTTGAACTAGCGGGGGGGGAGCAGTTCTTC. Its protein product is CASSYEVELAGGEQFF.

This chain uses TRBV7-2 with TRBJ1-4, with 10 bases that match TRBD1. The V gene's germline CDR1 is SGHTA and CDR2 FQGNSA. CDR3 size: 14 residues. The junction had 5 bases not matched to a gene; V was cut back by 5 bases and J by 8 bases. The CDR3: CASSPDRGLEKLFF. The CDR3 coding sequence is TGTGCCAGCAGCCCTGACAGGGGGCTAGAAAAACTGTTTTTT.

CDR3: CASGYRGRSYEQYF. CDR3 sequence (DNA): TGTGCCAGCGGCTACAGGGGGCGCAGCTACGAGCAGTACTTC. The rearrangement uses TRBV12-3 or TRBV12-4 and TRBJ2-7, with TRBD1 matching 9 bases. With V trimmed by 8 bases and J by 3 bases, 8 bases remained unmatched. This CDR3 has 14 amino acids.

This chain uses TRBV4-3 with TRBJ1-1, with D possibly matching TRBD1 (5 bases). Trimming stripped 0 bases from V and 1 base from J, with 12 bases between. The CDR3 totals 16 residues. CDR1 and CDR2 (germline): LGHNA, YSLEER. The CDR3 spells CASSQDYGTTNTEAFF. DNA for the CDR3: TGCGCCAGCAGCCAAGATTACGGGACGACGAACACTGAAGCTTTCTTT.

The chain has TRBV3-1 and TRBJ1-2; possible D gene TRBD1, 5 bases. The CDR3 has 16 amino acids. The V gene lost 0 bases and the J gene lost 3 bases, with 14 bases spanning the gap. CDR1 is LGHDT, CDR2 YNNKEL, per germline (reference sequence). CDR3 in DNA: TGTGCCAGCAGCCAAGAATCCGGGACGGCCTACTATGGCTACACCTTC. Protein sequence: CASSQESGTAYYGYTF. The full variable domain, with the rest looked up from reference TRBV3-1 and TRBJ1-2, is DTAVSQTPKYLVTQMGNDKSIKCEQNLGHDTMYWYKQDSKKFLKIMFSYNNKELIINETVPNRFSPKSPDKAHLNLHINSLELGDSAVYFCASSQESGTAYYGYTFGSGTRLTVV.

The gene calls are TRBV20-1 and TRBJ1-6, with D tentatively TRBD1 (5 bases). Trimming left V 0 bases short and J 7 bases short, with 22 bases between. Germline CDR1 and CDR2: DFQATT and SNEGSKA (reference sequence). The CDR3 length is 18 residues. CDR3: CSARDHRGVGTVNSPLHF. The CDR3 DNA is TGCAGTGCTAGAGATCATCGGGGGGTAGGGACCGTCAATTCACCCCTCCACTTT.

The chain links TRBV5-1 to TRBJ2-7, with 8 bases lining up with TRBD2. Germline V gene sequence: CDR1 SGHRS, CDR2 YFSETQ. This CDR3 has 14 residues. V was clipped by 1 base and J by 6 bases; unmatched bases: 6. The CDR3 nucleotides are TGCGCCAGCAGCTTGAGGACTAGCAATGGCGAGCAGTACTTC. Translated, it gives CASSLRTSNGEQYF. The full variable domain, in which reference TRBV5-1 and TRBJ2-7 provide the parts outside the CDR3, is KAGVTQTPRYLIKTRGQQVTLSCSPISGHRSVSWYQQTPGQGLQFLFEYFSETQRNKGNFPGRFSGRQFSNSRSEMNVSTLELGDSALYLCASSLRTSNGEQYFGPGTRLTVT.

The rearrangement joins TRBV7-9 to TRBJ2-7; D is perhaps TRBD1 (5 bases). In germline, CDR1 is SEHNR, CDR2 FQNEAQ (reference sequence). Trimming left V 5 bases short and J 0 bases short, with 11 bases between. This CDR3 is 14 amino acids long. CDR3 in amino acids: CASSKTEFSYEQYF. CDR3 coding DNA: TGTGCCAGCAGCAAGACAGAATTCTCCTACGAGCAGTACTTC. Full variable domain (missing parts from reference TRBV7-9 and TRBJ2-7): DTGVSQNPRHKITKRGQNVTFRCDPISEHNRLYWYRQTLGQGPEFLTYFQNEAQLEKSRLLSDRFSAERPKGSFSTLEIQRTEQGDSAMYLCASSKTEFSYEQYFGPGTRLTVT.

This clonotype was picked up one time. The junction and the germline gene differ at one end; a read error may be behind it. The CDR3 DNA sequence: TGTGCCAGCAGTGAGGGGCCCACAGATACGCAGGATTTT. Amino acid sequence: CASSEGPTDTQDF. The V and J genes are TRBV6-4 and TRBJ2-3, with a weak D call TRBD1 (5 bases). The CDR3 consists of 13 residues. Germline CDR1 reads MRHNA; CDR2 reads SNTAGT.

This clonotype appeared a few times. A much larger clone is a single base away; this may be a read error. The rearrangement uses TRBV9 and TRBJ2-1, with 8 bases lining up with TRBD2. The germline V gene encodes CDR1 SGDLS and CDR2 YYNGEE. This CDR3 is 16 amino acids long. Trimming removed 4 bases from V and 6 bases from J; junction bases left unmatched: 12. As DNA, the CDR3 is TGTGCCAGCAGCCCCTCAGCGGGGGCCTCTCGCAATGAGCAGTTCTTC. Amino acid sequence: CASSPSAGASRNEQFF.

The chain links TRBV29-1 to TRBJ2-5; either TRBD1 or TRBD2 may fit D (5 bases each). The ends were cut back, 1 base at V and 2 bases at J, with 8 bases in the middle. From germline, CDR1 is SQVTM and CDR2 ANQGSEA. The CDR3 is made up of 13 amino acids. The CDR3 nucleotides read TGCAGCGTTGAAGGGGACGGACAAGAGACCCAGTACTTC. This sequence encodes CSVEGDGQETQYF. Variable domain in full (rest from reference TRBV29-1 and TRBJ2-5): SAVISQKPSRDICQRGTSLTIQCQVDSQVTMMFWYRQQPGQSLTLIATANQGSEATYESGFVIDKFPISRPNLTFSTLTVSNMSPEDSSIYLCSVEGDGQETQYFGPGTRLLVL.

This clonotype has at least ten counts. This chain connects TRBV28 to TRBJ2-3, with 7 bases that match TRBD1. From germline, CDR1 is MDHEN and CDR2 SYDVKM. CDR3 length equals 14 residues. V was clipped by 5 bases and J by 2 bases; unmatched bases: 4. The CDR3 DNA is TGTGCCAGCAGTCCGGACAGGAACACAGATACGCAGTATTTT. It specifies CASSPDRNTDTQYF.

A few counts support this clonotype. The chain combines TRBV21-1 with TRBJ2-5; the D call of TRBD2 is as the table states it, not checked on the DNA. The J call is in doubt because the DNA end fits TRBJ2-7 better. TRBV21-1 is labeled a pseudogene. The length of the CDR3 is 13 residues. CDR3 loop: CALDGRTAYEQYF. The CDR3 nucleotides are TGTGCCTTGGACGGACGGACGGCCTACGAGCAGTACTTC.

The chain couples TRBV7-9 to TRBJ1-2, with 7 bases fitting TRBD1. The CDR3 extends over 16 amino acids. Germline CDR1 reads SEHNR; CDR2 reads FQNEAQ (reference sequence). V trimming: 7 bases; J trimming: 3 bases; junction bases outside the gene matches: 14. The CDR3 DNA is TGTGCCAGCACCTCCCGAGGGGGACAGACAGACTATGGCTACACCTTC. It yields the protein CASTSRGGQTDYGYTF.

In its sample, this clonotype was seen a few times. This rearrangement joins TRBV7-3 to TRBJ2-7, with a possible D match to TRBD1 (7 bases). Trimming shortened V by 5 bases and J by 4 bases, and 18 bases separated the two germline ends. The germline CDR1 and CDR2 sequences are SGHTA and FQGTGA. The CDR3 has 15 amino acids. CDR3 sequence: CASSPGGTALYEQYF. The CDR3 DNA is TGTGCCAGCAGCCCAGGAGGGACAGCGCTTTACGAGCAGTACTTC.

This clonotype appeared many times. The chain uses TRBV7-9 and TRBJ1-2, with D maybe TRBD1 (5 bases). Trimming pared 3 bases from V and 7 bases from J, leaving 12 bases between. This CDR3 has 13 amino acids. Looked up from germline, CDR1 is SEHNR and CDR2 is FQNEAQ (reference sequence). The DNA for the CDR3 is TGTGCCAGCAGCTTGATGGGTAGGGGTGGCTACACCTTC. It translates to CASSLMGRGGYTF.

V gene TRBV3-1 combines with J gene TRBJ2-4; no definite D call. Between the trimmed V and J ends, which lost 2 bases and 13 bases, there was a span of 15 bases. CDR1 LGHDT and CDR2 YNNKEL come from the germline V gene (reference sequence). The CDR3 sequence is 13 residues long. In nucleotides, the CDR3 is TGTGCCAGCAGCCAAAATAACATGGAAGAGCAGTACTTC. This sequence encodes CASSQNNMEEQYF.

This clonotype was observed a few times. The V gene is TRBV7-2, the J gene TRBJ2-7, with TRBD1 as a possible D gene (6 bases). The last part of the DNA fits TRBJ2-4 better; the J call may be wrong. The CDR3 is 15 residues long. CDR1 and CDR2 from the germline V gene are SGHTA and FQGNSA. This CDR3 reads CASSLVAGAGNIQYF. CDR3 in DNA: TGTGCCAGCAGCTTAGTGGCAGGGGCGGGAAACATTCAGTACTTC.

A word on this clonotype: An end of the junction does not agree with germline; a read error may underlie this. The chain combines TRBV6-5 with TRBJ1-2; 8 bases are a match to TRBD1. CDR3 length: 12 amino acids. Germline values: CDR1 MNHEY, CDR2 SVGAGI. In DNA form, the CDR3 reads TGTGCCAGCAGTTTGACAGGGGATGGCTGCACCTTC. It yields the protein CASSLTGDGCTF.

The chain recombines TRBV20-1 with TRBJ1-2; D remains ambiguous. This CDR3 spans 12 amino acids. Trimming stripped 7 bases from V and 6 bases from J, with 15 bases between. Germline CDR1 and CDR2: DFQATT and SNEGSKA (reference sequence). The CDR3 region has the DNA TGCAGTGAGGTCCTGACGTCGGATGGCTACACCTTC. It translates to CSEVLTSDGYTF.

The chain has TRBV6-5 and TRBJ1-1; D gene unclear. V gave up 2 bases and J gave up 2 bases, with 12 bases separating them. This CDR3 contains 15 residues. Per the germline V gene, CDR1 is MNHEY and CDR2 is SVGAGI. The CDR3: CASSYGRILNTEAFF. The CDR3 bases are TGTGCCAGCAGTTACGGGCGGATCCTTAACACTGAAGCTTTCTTT.